A single sample gave rise to the 14 T cell receptor beta chains below, sequenced in a study of shared clonotypes between healthy human individuals. Assay: immunoSEQ multiplex PCR; the TCRdb copy retains only in-frame clones and omits some. The sample carries about 980,000 clones, approximately 80% recorded once. Sequencing was performed on memory CD4+ T cells sorted from blood. Documented subset: CD45RA-negative fraction. These receptors came from a man younger than 35 in good health.

This chain connects TRBV6-1 to TRBJ1-2, with 7 bases identical to TRBD1. V lost 7 bases to trimming and J lost 0 bases; unmatched junction nucleotides: 8. The CDR3 contains 15 residues. Germline CDR1 and CDR2: MNHNS and SASEGT. The CDR3 DNA sequence: TGTGCCAGCATCCTAGAGGGGGCTGCTAACTATGGCTACACCTTC. This translates into CASILEGAANYGYTF.

A few counts support this clone. As DNA, the CDR3 is TGCAGCGTTGAAAGAAGGCTGTCCGACACTGAAGCTTTCTTT. Translated: CSVERRLSDTEAFF. V is TRBV29-1 and J is TRBJ1-1; no definite D call. This CDR3 contains 14 residues. CDR1 and CDR2 (germline): SQVTM, ANQGSEA. The V and J ends lost 2 bases and 3 bases respectively, with 13 bases between them.

V gene TRBV7-2 combines with J gene TRBJ2-7; possibly TRBD1 for D (5 bases). This CDR3 is 13 amino acids long. CDR1 SGHTA and CDR2 FQGNSA come from the germline V gene. The ends were cut back, 0 bases at V and 6 bases at J, with 9 bases in the middle. CDR3 amino acids: CASSLAQGSEQYF. The CDR3 coding sequence is TGTGCCAGCAGCTTAGCGCAGGGCTCCGAGCAGTACTTC.

V is TRBV5-4 and J is TRBJ1-1; 8 bases fit TRBD1. The V gene end was trimmed by 1 base and the J gene end by 1 base; junction bases not matched to a gene: 6. The CDR3 runs to 16 residues. CDR1 is SGHNT and CDR2 is YYREEE in the germline V gene (reference sequence). CDR3 coding DNA: TGTGCCAGCAGCTTGCGAGACAGGGGTCCGAACACTGAAGCTTTCTTT. It yields the protein CASSLRDRGPNTEAFF. Supplemented by reference TRBV5-4 and TRBJ1-1, the full variable domain reads ETGVTQSPTHLIKTRGQQVTLRCSSQSGHNTVSWYQQALGQGPQFIFQYYREEENGRGNFPPRFSGLQFPNYSSELNVNALELDDSALYLCASSLRDRGPNTEAFFGQGTRLTVV.

The chain is built from TRBV7-9 and TRBJ2-5; tentative D call: TRBD1 (7 bases). Germline loops: CDR1 SEHNR, CDR2 FQNEAQ (reference sequence). The V gene lost 4 bases and the J gene lost 5 bases, with 14 bases spanning the gap. This CDR3 contains 14 residues. The DNA of the CDR3 is TGTGCCAGCAGCTCCCGGGACAGCGGGGAGACCCAGTACTTC. Translation gives CASSSRDSGETQYF.

V is TRBV28 and J is TRBJ2-7, with 9 positions matching TRBD1. The CDR3 has 15 amino acids. Germline V gene sequence: CDR1 MDHEN, CDR2 SYDVKM. V shed 8 bases and J 2 bases; nucleotides not matched to a gene: 10. DNA of the CDR3: TGTGCCAGCTATGACGGGACAGGGTCCCCCTACGAGCAGTACTTC. Translated, it gives CASYDGTGSPYEQYF. The full variable domain, rest sourced from reference TRBV28 and TRBJ2-7, is DVKVTQSSRYLVKRTGEKVFLECVQDMDHENMFWYRQDPGLGLRLIYFSYDVKMKEKGDIPEGYSVSREKKERFSLILESASTNQTSMYLCASYDGTGSPYEQYFGPGTRLTVT.

A single count supports this clone. V usage is TRBV18 and J usage is TRBJ1-6; 7 bases are shared with TRBD1. Trimming at V came to 3 bases and at J to 7 bases, leaving 6 bases not matched to a gene. The CDR3 runs 15 residues. Per the germline V gene, CDR1 is KGHSH and CDR2 is LQKENI. In nucleotides, the CDR3 is TGTGCCAGCTCACCTCGGCAGGGGGAGAATTCACCCCTCCACTTT. As protein: CASSPRQGENSPLHF.

The rearrangement joins TRBV11-1 to TRBJ2-2; a possible D gene is TRBD1 (6 bases). Trimming stripped 5 bases from V and 7 bases from J, with 14 bases between. The length of the CDR3 is 14 residues. Germline CDR1 is SGHAT and CDR2 is FQDESV (reference sequence). The CDR3 nucleotides read TGTGCCAGCAGCAGGGACAACCTAATCGGGGAGCTGTTTTTT. This codes for CASSRDNLIGELFF.

The rearrangement uses TRBV7-2 and TRBJ1-1; no definite D call. CDR1 is SGHTA and CDR2 is FQGNSA in the germline V gene. The CDR3 totals 14 residues. The V end lost 1 base, the J end lost 7 bases, and 13 bases lay between the germline ends. CDR3 residues: CASSLGQRWGEAFF. Written as DNA, the CDR3 is TGTGCCAGCAGCTTAGGACAAAGGTGGGGTGAAGCTTTCTTT. Together with reference TRBV7-2 and TRBJ1-1, the CDR3 gives the full variable domain: GAGVSQSPSNKVTEKGKDVELRCDPISGHTALYWYRQSLGQGLEFLIYFQGNSAPDKSGLPSDRFSAERTGGSVSTLTIQRTQQEDSAVYLCASSLGQRWGEAFFGQGTRLTVV.

In the case of this clone: With a much larger clone just one base away, this may be a read error. Other DNA variants within this sample encode the same CDR3. This chain joins TRBV7-9 and TRBJ1-5; a possible D gene is TRBD1 (5 bases). There are 12 residues in the CDR3. The V end lost 3 bases, the J end lost 5 bases, and 5 bases lay between the germline ends. CDR1 and CDR2 from the germline V gene are SEHNR and FQNEAQ (reference sequence). The CDR3 loop is CASSFRDQPQHF. CDR3 DNA: TGTGCCAGCAGCTTCAGGGATCAGCCCCAGCATTTT.

In regard to this clone: This sample also contains other DNA sequences that code for the same CDR3. The genes are TRBV7-9 and TRBJ2-1; D unclear. The CDR3 totals 11 residues. V lost 5 bases to trimming and J lost 8 bases, with 7 bases between them. Germline CDR1 and CDR2: SEHNR and FQNEAQ (reference sequence). This CDR3 reads CASSPLDEQFF. CDR3 coding DNA: TGTGCCAGCAGCCCTTTGGATGAGCAGTTCTTC. Together with reference TRBV7-9 and TRBJ2-1, the CDR3 gives the full variable domain: DTGVSQNPRHKITKRGQNVTFRCDPISEHNRLYWYRQTLGQGPEFLTYFQNEAQLEKSRLLSDRFSAERPKGSFSTLEIQRTEQGDSAMYLCASSPLDEQFFGPGTRLTVL.

The chain employs TRBV11-2 and TRBJ2-2; D may correspond to TRBD1 or TRBD2 (6 bases each). V lost 2 bases and J lost 6, with 13 bases in between. This CDR3 is built from 15 residues. Germline CDR1 reads SGHAT; CDR2 reads FQNNGV. The CDR3 bases are TGTGCCAGCAGCTTACTTGGGGGGCTGGCCGGGGAGCTGTTTTTT. Amino acid sequence: CASSLLGGLAGELFF.

The rearrangement uses TRBV2 and TRBJ2-2; perhaps TRBD2 as D (5 bases). Germline V gene data show CDR1 as SNHLY and CDR2 as FYNNEI. This CDR3 comprises 15 residues. V shed 1 base and J shed 4 bases, with 10 bases lying between them. The CDR3 is CASSEGGLVTGELFF. The CDR3 DNA reads TGTGCCAGCAGTGAAGGCGGGCTCGTCACCGGGGAGCTGTTTTTT.

V usage is TRBV7-2 and J usage is TRBJ2-1; 15 bases fit TRBD2. The CDR3 extends over 16 amino acids. V was clipped by 5 bases and J by 10 bases; unmatched bases: 9. Germline V gene sequence: CDR1 SGHTA, CDR2 FQGNSA. For the CDR3, the DNA is TGTGCCAGCAGCCCACGGACTAGCGGGAGGGTAAGGGAGCAGTTCTTC. Translated: CASSPRTSGRVREQFF.